These 9 T cell receptor beta chains were all obtained from the same sample, sequenced in a study of T cell responses to AZD1222 COVID-19 vaccine. The data were produced by immunoSEQ multiplex PCR, yet TCRdb's version contains in-frame clones alone and is incomplete. The table has over 100,000 clones, approximately 84% seen once; the top ten hold approximately 9.4%. Sample: peripheral blood, taken on day 0 of AZD1222 vaccination. Source of these receptors: an adult in good health.

This rearrangement joins TRBV6-6 to TRBJ2-3, with D perhaps TRBD1 (6 bases). V was shortened by 6 bases and J by 4 bases, with 11 bases between the two germline ends. Germline-derived CDR1 and CDR2 are MNHNY and SVGAGI (reference sequence). This CDR3 has 13 amino acids. The CDR3 sequence is CASRKQGSDTQYF. For the CDR3, the DNA is TGTGCCAGCAGAAAACAGGGTTCAGATACGCAGTATTTT.

J is TRBJ2-7 and V is TRBV18; no clear D gene. V gave up 1 base and J gave up 4 bases, with 8 bases separating them. The CDR3 covers 13 residues. Germline V lookup: CDR1 KGHSH, CDR2 LQKENI. CDR3 protein: CASSPLEGYEQYF. CDR3 bases: TGTGCCAGCTCACCACTAGAAGGTTACGAGCAGTACTTC. Together with reference TRBV18 and TRBJ2-7, the CDR3 gives the full variable domain: NAGVMQNPRHLVRRRGQEARLRCSPMKGHSHVYWYRQLPEEGLKFMVYLQKENIIDESGMPKERFSAEFPKEGPSILRIQQVVRGDSAAYFCASSPLEGYEQYFGPGTRLTVT.

This clone appeared once. The chain joins TRBV5-1 to TRBJ1-5; no clear D. The V and J ends lost 5 bases and 0 bases respectively, with 9 bases between them. CDR1 and CDR2 (germline): SGHRS, YFSETQ. This CDR3 has 14 amino acids. The CDR3 coding sequence is TGCGCCAGCAGGGAGGGTTATAGCAATCAGCCCCAGCATTTT. This encodes CASREGYSNQPQHF.

V gene TRBV29-1 combines with J gene TRBJ2-5; TRBD2 is a possible D gene (6 bases). The CDR3 loop spans 12 amino acids. Looked up from germline, CDR1 is SQVTM and CDR2 is ANQGSEA. Trimming shortened V by 8 bases and J by 7 bases, and 17 bases separated the two germline ends. The CDR3 nucleotides are TGCAGCTCCTATCGGGGGTTAGGGACCCAGTACTTC. The encoded protein is CSSYRGLGTQYF.

This sequence joins TRBV24-1 and TRBJ2-7; D possibly corresponds to TRBD2 (5 bases). This CDR3 has 15 amino acids. Germline V gene sequence: CDR1 KGHDR, CDR2 SFDVKD. Trimming left V 0 bases short and J 0 bases short, with 8 bases between. The CDR3 region is CATSDLSGNSYEQYF. CDR3 nucleotide sequence: TGTGCCACCAGTGATTTGTCCGGGAACTCCTACGAGCAGTACTTC.

The CDR3 nucleotides read TGTGCCAGCAGCCACTCCGAACCCGGACTACCCCTCTACGAGCAGTACTTC. Encoded protein: CASSHSEPGLPLYEQYF. The V and J genes are TRBV3-1 (or the pseudogene TRBV3-2) and TRBJ2-7, with D perhaps TRBD2 (6 bases). Between the trimmed V and J ends, which lost 3 bases and 3 bases, there was a span of 21 bases. Per germline, CDR1 LGHDT and CDR2 YNNKEL (reference sequence). The CDR3 covers 17 residues.

This clone has just one count. This chain's CDR3 is CASSGEGTNQPQHF. The CDR3 DNA sequence: TGTGCCAGCAGTGGGGAGGGAACCAATCAGCCCCAGCATTTT. The gene calls are TRBV25-1 and TRBJ1-5; D remains unclear. CDR3 length: 14 amino acids. Trimming removed 4 bases at V and 3 bases at J, with 10 bases between. Looked up from germline, CDR1 is MGHDK and CDR2 is SYGVNS.

The J gene is TRBJ2-1, the V gene TRBV27, with D unresolved. The CDR3 consists of 12 residues. The germline gives CDR1 MNHEY, CDR2 SMNVEV (reference sequence). Trimming left V 8 bases short and J 7 bases short, with 12 bases between. CDR3 bases: TGTGCCAGCCACGGGCTAGGGAATGAGCAGTTCTTC. Translation gives CASHGLGNEQFF.

This clone was detected only once. This sequence joins TRBV12-5 and TRBJ1-3; D is uncertain. Per germline, CDR1 LGHNT and CDR2 FRNRAP. V was trimmed by 1 base and J by 0 bases, leaving 4 bases between them. The CDR3 loop spans 14 amino acids. This chain's CDR3 is CASGLGDSGNTIYF. In DNA, the CDR3 is TGTGCTAGTGGTTTGGGAGACTCTGGAAACACCATATATTTT.